Included here is one TCR beta chain sequence, with context. The DNA is left out, because the CDR3 cannot be placed on it with certainty; the CDR3 is given as TCRdb lists it. Original data processing: The assay estimated nucleated cells by amplifying reference gene primers. Generated by immunoSEQ multiplex PCR, the TCRdb table keeps only in-frame clones and is missing some. D and trimming were read from the DNA, whereas the V and J calls and clone size are those reported in that table. The sample shows under 200,000 clones, about 87% of them seen only once. The CDR3 is 14 amino acids long, termini counted. CDR1 and CDR2 (germline): SGHTA, FQGNSA. The data stem from a study of blood T cell repertoires in COVID-19. Seattle patient enrollment occurred during active infection, with longitudinal follow-up thereafter.

The gene calls are TRBV7-2 and TRBJ2-1; the table gives TRBD2 as D, unverified against the DNA. Source material: peripheral blood. The TCR comes from a man between 60 and 75 years old with COVID-19, enrolled during active disease. CDR3 in amino acids: CASSFGSGDNEQFF.